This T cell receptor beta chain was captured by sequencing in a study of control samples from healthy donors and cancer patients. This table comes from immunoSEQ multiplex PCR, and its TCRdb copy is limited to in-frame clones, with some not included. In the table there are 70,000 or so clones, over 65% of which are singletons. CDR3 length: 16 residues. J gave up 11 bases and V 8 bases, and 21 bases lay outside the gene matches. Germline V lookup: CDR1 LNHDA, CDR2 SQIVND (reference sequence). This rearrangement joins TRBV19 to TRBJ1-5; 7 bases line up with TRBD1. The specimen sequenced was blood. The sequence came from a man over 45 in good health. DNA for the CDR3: TGTGCCAGTGGAACAACCGGGACAGCAGCGCAATCGGCCCAGCATTTT. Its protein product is CASGTTGTAAQSAQHF.